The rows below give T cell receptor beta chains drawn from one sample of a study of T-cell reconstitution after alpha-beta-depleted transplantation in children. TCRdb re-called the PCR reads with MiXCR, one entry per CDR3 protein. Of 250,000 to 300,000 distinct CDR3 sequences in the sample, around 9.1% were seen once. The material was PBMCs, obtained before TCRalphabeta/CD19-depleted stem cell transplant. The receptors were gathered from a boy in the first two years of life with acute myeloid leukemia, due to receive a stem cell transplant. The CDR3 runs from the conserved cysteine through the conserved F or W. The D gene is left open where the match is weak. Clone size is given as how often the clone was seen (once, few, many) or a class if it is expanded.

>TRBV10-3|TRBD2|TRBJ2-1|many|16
TGTGCCATCAGGGACCCTCGACTAGCGGGAGTCAGTGAGCAGTTCTTC
CAIRDPRLAGVSEQFF
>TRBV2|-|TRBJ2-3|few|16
TGTGCCAGCAGTGTGTCCGACCCAGGGGCTATAGATACGCAGTATTTT
CASSVSDPGAIDTQYF
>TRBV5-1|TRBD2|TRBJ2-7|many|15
TGCGCCAGCAGCCCCTGGACTAGCGATGGGTACGAGCAGTACTTC
CASSPWTSDGYEQYF
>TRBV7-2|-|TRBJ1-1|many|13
TGTGCCAGCAGCCTAGCAAGGAGGTCGGAAGCTTTCTTT
CASSLARRSEAFF
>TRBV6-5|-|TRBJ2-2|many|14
TGTGCCAGCAGTTACTCGTGGGGTACCGGGGAGCTGTTTTTT
CASSYSWGTGELFF
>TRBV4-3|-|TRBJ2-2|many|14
TGCGCCAGCAGCCCTACTAGGTTCACCGGGGAGCTGTTTTTT
CASSPTRFTGELFF
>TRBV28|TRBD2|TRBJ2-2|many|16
TGTGCCAGCAGTTTACTAGGGACTAGTCTATACGGGGAGCTGTTTTTT
CASSLLGTSLYGELFF
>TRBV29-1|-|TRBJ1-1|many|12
TGCAGCGTTGAGAGGATGAACACTGAAGCTTTCTTT
CSVERMNTEAFF
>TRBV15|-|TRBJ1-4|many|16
TGTGCCACCAGCAGATCTGGGGAAGGGTCTAATGAAAAACTGTTTTTT
CATSRSGEGSNEKLFF
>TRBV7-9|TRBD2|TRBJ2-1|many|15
TGTGCCAGCAGCTTAGGGCTAGCGGGGTTTGATGAGCAGTTCTTC
CASSLGLAGFDEQFF
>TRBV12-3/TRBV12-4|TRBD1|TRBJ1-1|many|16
TGTGCCAGCAGTCCTCAAAGGGACAGCCTGGGGACTGAAGCTTTCTTT
CASSPQRDSLGTEAFF
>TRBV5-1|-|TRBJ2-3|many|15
TGCGCCAGCAGCTTGGACCGAGATCCCACAGATACGCAGTATTTT
CASSLDRDPTDTQYF
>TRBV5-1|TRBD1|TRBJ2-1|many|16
TGCGCCAGCAGCTTGGGAACCGGGACAGTATACAATGAGCAGTTCTTC
CASSLGTGTVYNEQFF